This T cell receptor beta chain originates from a study of T-cell reconstitution after alpha-beta-depleted transplantation in children. Turning to this clonotype: Its specificity is unknown.

Whole-study results and caveats: Newly produced T cells mostly provided counts and TCRbeta diversity after one year, as hyperexpanded clones declined.

This sample's TCRbeta library carried unique molecular identifier barcodes. One entry per CDR3 protein results from TCRdb running MiXCR on the PCR reads. The sample records approximately 1,000,000 distinct CDR3 sequences, around 30% being singletons. The origin of this receptor is a boy less than two years old who had a stem cell transplant for SCID, so the T cells may come from the graft donor. Sequencing was performed on PBMCs, mostly from graft donor cells, taken 360 days after TCRalphabeta/CD19-depleted stem cell transplant.

The chain's CDR3 is CSARPPLAGLETQYF. For the CDR3, the DNA is TGCAGTGCTAGACCCCCACTAGCGGGGCTAGAGACCCAGTACTTC. The chain is built from TRBV20-1 and TRBJ2-5; 10 positions agree with TRBD2. The J segment lost 4 bases and the V segment lost 2 bases, leaving 7 bases of the junction unmatched. The germline V gene encodes CDR1 DFQATT and CDR2 SNEGSKA (reference sequence). The CDR3 is made up of 15 amino acids.